This T cell receptor beta chain stems from a study of CD8+ T cells in alopecia areata. Following extraction, RNA underwent reverse transcription to cDNA, which served as the sequencing template. TCRdb's copy holds only in-frame clones and misses some; the assay was immunoSEQ multiplex PCR. The table lists about 14,000 clones, under 60% of them singletons. Punch biopsies of lesional scalp, plus peripheral blood, were taken from alopecia areata patients. Germline V lookup: CDR1 MDHEN, CDR2 SYDVKM. There are 17 residues in the CDR3. With V trimmed by 5 bases and J by 3 bases, 7 bases remained unmatched. The clonotype was recovered from a human donor with alopecia areata. The sequences come from skin, collected at week 0. The rearrangement uses TRBV28 and TRBJ1-6; TRBD1 matches at 10 bases. DNA of the CDR3: TGTGCCAGCAGTAAAGCGAGGGACAGGGGCTATAATTCACCCCTCCACTTT. Its protein product is CASSKARDRGYNSPLHF.